What follows is one T cell receptor beta chain and its context. This specimen comes from a study of blood T cell repertoires in COVID-19. Study overall: Acute-phase and convalescent COVID-19 samples originated in the United States, Italy and Spain. The cDNA or gDNA used as material had been derived from T cells, B-cell-depleted T cells, or PBMCs.

As processed by the authors: Amplification from reference gene primers served as the basis for estimated nucleated cell counts. Profiled with immunoSEQ multiplex PCR; TCRdb holds only in-frame clones, not every one. That table supplies the V and J calls and clone size; D and trimming were determined from the DNA. The sample carries about 50,000 clones, 83% recorded once. Germline CDR1 reads SGHAT; CDR2 reads FQNNGV. V gave up 1 base and J gave up 2 bases, with 9 bases separating them. The CDR3 consists of 14 residues. The origin of this receptor is a man aged 40-50 years with acute or convalescent COVID-19. The sequencing input was peripheral blood. The chain combines TRBV11-2 with TRBJ2-7; TRBD2 might be the D (6 bases). The DNA of the CDR3 is TGTGCCAGCAGCTTAGGCGGGGCAACCTACGAGCAGTACTTC. It codes for CASSLGGATYEQYF.